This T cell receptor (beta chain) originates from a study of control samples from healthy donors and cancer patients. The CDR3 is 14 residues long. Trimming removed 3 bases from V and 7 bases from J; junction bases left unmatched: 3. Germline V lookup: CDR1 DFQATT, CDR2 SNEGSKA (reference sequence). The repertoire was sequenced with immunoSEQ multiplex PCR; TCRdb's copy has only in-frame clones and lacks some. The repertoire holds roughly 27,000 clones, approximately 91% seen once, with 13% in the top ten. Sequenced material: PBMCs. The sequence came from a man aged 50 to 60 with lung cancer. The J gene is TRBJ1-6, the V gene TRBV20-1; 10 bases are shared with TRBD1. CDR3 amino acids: CSASRGQGNSPLHF. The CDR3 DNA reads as TGCAGTGCTAGTAGGGGACAGGGGAATTCACCCCTCCACTTT.